The 9 T cell receptor beta chains presented below share a single source sample, sequenced in a study of T cell clonotyping in hematopoietic cell transplantation. The method was immunoSEQ multiplex PCR; TCRdb's version includes in-frame clones alone and lacks a portion of them. The sample yields around 12,000 clones, roughly four fifths seen once. The starting material was PBMCs, obtained 100 days after allogeneic stem cell transplant. These receptors were taken from a female patient in her thirties or forties who had an allogeneic stem cell transplant from a related donor, so T cells may come from the graft donor. Some clones in this sample may be carry-over from other donors' samples.

The chain recombines TRBV20-1 with TRBJ2-2, with unresolved D. The CDR3 covers 11 residues. Germline CDR1 DFQATT, CDR2 SNEGSKA (reference sequence). Trimming stripped 6 bases from V and 3 bases from J, with 5 bases between. The CDR3 reads CSAAYTGELFF. The CDR3 coding sequence is TGCAGTGCCGCCTACACCGGGGAGCTGTTTTTT.

The gene calls are TRBV5-4 and TRBJ1-1; D is unresolved. The CDR3 contains 16 residues. Per germline, CDR1 SGHNT and CDR2 YYREEE (reference sequence). The V end was cut by 4 bases, the J end by 4 bases, with 20 bases between. CDR3 sequence (DNA): TGTGCCAGCAGCCCACCTCGAGCGGGGTCGGTCACTGAAGCTTTCTTT. Protein sequence: CASSPPRAGSVTEAFF.

The chain recombines TRBV30 with TRBJ2-7, with TRBD1 matching 10 bases. The trim removed 3 bases at V and 5 bases at J, leaving 10 bases unmatched. CDR1 and CDR2 from the germline V gene are GTSNPN and SVGIG (reference sequence). This CDR3 region has 15 residues. The DNA of the CDR3 is TGTGCCTGGAGCCCGGAGGGGGACAGGGGCCACGAGCAGTACTTC. Its protein product is CAWSPEGDRGHEQYF. The full variable domain, its missing parts supplied by reference TRBV30 and TRBJ2-7, is SQTIHQWPATLVQPVGSPLSLECTVEGTSNPNLYWYRQAAGRGLQLLFYSVGIGQISSEVPQNLSASRPQDRQFILSSKKLLLSDSGFYLCAWSPEGDRGHEQYFGPGTRLTVT.

V and J are TRBV5-8 and TRBJ1-2; no clear D. Per the germline V gene, CDR1 is SGHTS and CDR2 is YDEGEE. CDR3 size: 11 residues. The V gene lost 5 bases and the J gene lost 8 bases, with 10 bases spanning the gap. The CDR3: CASRFLWGYTF. CDR3 coding DNA: TGTGCCAGCAGATTTCTTTGGGGCTACACCTTC.

This clone is a singleton in its sample. The rearrangement joins TRBV5-8 to TRBJ2-5; 13 nucleotides line up with TRBD2. CDR3 size: 16 residues. The trim removed 3 bases at V and 5 bases at J, leaving 7 bases unmatched. CDR1 is SGHTS, CDR2 YDEGEE, per germline. The CDR3: CASSSGTSGDVETQYF. The CDR3 DNA reads TGTGCCAGCAGCTCCGGGACTAGCGGGGATGTGGAGACCCAGTACTTC.

The count of this clone is one. The chain is built from TRBV30 and TRBJ1-2, with 10 bases matching TRBD1. CDR1 and CDR2 (germline): GTSNPN, SVGIG (reference sequence). J gave up 8 bases and V 0 bases, and 9 bases lay outside the gene matches. This CDR3 is 15 amino acids long. CDR3 DNA: TGTGCCTGGAGTGTACCGACAGGGGGCGCGGACGGCTACACCTTC. Protein: CAWSVPTGGADGYTF.

The chain recombines TRBV21-1 with TRBJ2-7; TRBD1 was called by the table and not checked on the DNA. TRBV21-1 is flagged as a pseudogene. CDR3 length equals 16 residues. The CDR3 DNA sequence: TGTGCCAGCAGCAAAGAGCGAGAGGGGGAGCCCTACGAGCAGTACTTC. This encodes CASSKEREGEPYEQYF.

Details on this clone: The junction and the germline gene differ at one end; a read error may be behind it. The gene calls are TRBV7-2 and TRBJ2-6, with D maybe TRBD1 (6 bases). The CDR3 covers 15 residues. Germline V gene lookup returns CDR1 SGHTA and CDR2 FQGNSA. This CDR3 reads CVSSKGGSGANVLTF. The CDR3, as DNA: TGTGTCAGCAGCAAAGGGGGTTCTGGGGCCAACGTCCTGACTTTC.

In its sample, this clone was seen a few times. The V and J genes are TRBV5-1 and TRBJ1-2, with TRBD1 as a possible D gene (6 bases). CDR1 and CDR2 (germline): SGHRS, YFSETQ. CDR3 length: 15 amino acids. V was pared by 0 bases and J by 1 base, with 10 bases between. The CDR3 sequence: CASSLEGRGNYGYTF. DNA for the CDR3: TGCGCCAGCAGCTTGGAAGGCAGGGGTAACTATGGCTACACCTTC.